The rows below give T cell receptor beta chains drawn from one sample of a study of glioma-infiltrating T cells after dendritic cell vaccination. Clones were sequenced by immunoSEQ multiplex PCR, and TCRdb holds only the in-frame ones, with some missing. In the table there are roughly 10,000 clones, more than 65% of which are singletons. Sequencing used blood, obtained after dendritic cell vaccination. These receptors were obtained from a human donor with glioblastoma. CDR3s include the opening cysteine and the closing phenylalanine or tryptophan. Each record gives: V gene, clone size, CDR3 protein. Where a row states a size, it is once, few, many or the class of an expanded clone; other rows omit it.

TRBV9,.,CASSVVSGSNNEQFF
TRBV27,few,CASSLGAGSYNEQFF
TRBV30,.,CAWSVLLAGGTYNEQFF
TRBV28,.,CASSLGGQGYEQFF
TRBV2,once,CASRGDYTYNEQFF
TRBV6-1,few,CASSSGLEQFF
TRBV7-9,.,CASSPGDREDEAFF
TRBV7-8,.,CASSFSYAGASGRAPYEQYF
TRBV6-5,.,CASKRDSVTEAFF
TRBV6-6,few,CASSYPTSPARNEQFF
TRBV21-1,.,CASSKVLVRAGGHFHYEQYF